This TCR beta chain was found in a study of T cell repertoires in cytomegalovirus infection. Whole-study context: HLA-C-restricted CMV epitopes, recently identified, and well-studied HLA-B-restricted ones were used by the study. Evidence of both CMV infection and a matching HLA type came from public TCR beta signatures. The study, taken as a whole, reports: What dominated the ex vivo response were HLA-C-restricted CMV-specific TCR beta clonotypes. Frequencies of public TCR beta families were cumulated, and this identified carriers of CMV plus the relevant HLA.

Points on this clonotype: Its antigen is unidentified.

One entry per CDR3 protein, called by TCRdb with MiXCR from the reads. The data contain around 360,000 distinct CDR3 sequences, about 32% of them seen just once; the ten biggest clones take up approximately 15%. V was clipped by 5 bases and J by 2 bases; unmatched bases: 10. The length of the CDR3 is 17 residues. The germline V gene has CDR1 SGHAT and CDR2 FQDESV (reference sequence). The source is a human donor in good health (CMV status not recorded). Some clones in this sample may be carry-over from other donors' samples. The rearrangement uses TRBV11-1 and TRBJ1-1; 11 positions agree with TRBD1. The sample was cultured PBMCs, taken from culture after CMV antigen stimulation. The CDR3 coding sequence is TGTGCCAGCAGCGACGGACAGGGGGCGCGGGTTAACACTGAAGCTTTCTTT. Translation: CASSDGQGARVNTEAFF.